The TCR beta chain described here comes from a study of response to subunit inactivated influenza vaccine (dated by TCRdb to 2016 to 2019). For the wider study: The study used deep quantitative T cell receptor repertoire profiling to track responses to a trivalent subunit inactivated influenza vaccine. Study-wide conclusions, independent of this receptor: The authors suggested that each seasonal influenza vaccination may recruit only a limited number of new T cells.

Libraries came from RT-PCR. Sequencing was performed on an Illumina HiSeq 2500. TCRdb trimmed public reads at Q25 via fastp, called clones via MiXCR and kept in-frame beta chains. Merged by CDR3 protein, the rows form single entries marked with the most common genes and DNA. This sample is represented by 650,000 to 850,000 distinct CDR3 sequences; about 14% of them were singletons. The ten largest clones take up 6.5% to 8.5% of the sample. Many counts were recorded for this clonotype. No cognate antigen has been identified for it. Nothing much larger sits one base from this clone, and base qualities are not available. The germline V gene supplies CDR1 MNHNS and CDR2 SASEGT. The V end gives up 5 bases and the J end 1 base, leaving 11 bases in the junction not matched to a gene. The CDR3 has 18 amino acids, counting the end cysteine and phenylalanine. Of the read, only the CDR3 DNA is kept; its 54 bases are in frame from base 1.

The clonotype was recovered from a man aged 50 or older who received an inactivated influenza vaccine. Donor details come from another sample of the same person, matched by shared clones. The sequences come from PBMCs from blood, collected around 15 days before vaccination. The chain links TRBV6-1 with TRBJ2-1, with 10 bases matching TRBD2. The DNA sequence is as follows: TGTGCCAGCAGTACCCCCCCTAGCGGGAGTAATTCCTACAATGAGCAGTTCTTC. This is translated as CASSTPPSGSNSYNEQFF.